The clone carrying this T cell receptor (beta chain) came up once. Its antigen is still unknown. Germline-derived CDR1 and CDR2 are MGHRA and YSYEKL. The CDR3 covers 14 residues. The entry originates in a study of tumor and adjacent non-tumor tissue in lung cancer. At the level of the study: Patients were aged roughly 31 to 76, approximately ten men and about 5 women, stage I to III. On average, productive TCRbeta reads reached about 4 million per sample. Study-wide points: TCR diversity was significantly greater in tumor than normal lung tissue.

Three rounds of nested PCR, following a modified ARM-PCR protocol, produced the TCRbeta library. TCRdb reanalysed the multiplex PCR reads using MiXCR and keeps one entry per CDR3 protein. The table includes 200,000 or so distinct CDR3 sequences, about two thirds detected once. No cell sorting was done before RNA was extracted from the tissue. Chemotherapy-naive patients with new lung cancer underwent thoracic surgery in China, August–late 2014. This receptor was identified in a man aged 60 to 75 with non-small cell lung cancer. The V and J genes are TRBV4-1 and TRBJ2-7, with D possibly being TRBD1 or TRBD2 (5 bases each). Material for sequencing was lung tumor tissue. The CDR3 protein is CVISQTGPVHEQYF. CDR3 bases: TGCGTCATCAGCCAAACGGGACCCGTCCACGAGCAGTACTTC.